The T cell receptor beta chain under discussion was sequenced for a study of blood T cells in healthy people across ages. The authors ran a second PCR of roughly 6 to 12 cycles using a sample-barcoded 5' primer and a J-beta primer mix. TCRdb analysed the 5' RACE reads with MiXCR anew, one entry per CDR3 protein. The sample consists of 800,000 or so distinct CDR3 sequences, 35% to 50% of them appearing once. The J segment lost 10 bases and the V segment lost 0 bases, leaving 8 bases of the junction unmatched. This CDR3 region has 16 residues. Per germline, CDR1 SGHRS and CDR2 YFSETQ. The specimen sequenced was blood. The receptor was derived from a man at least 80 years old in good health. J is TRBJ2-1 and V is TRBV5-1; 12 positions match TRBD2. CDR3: CASSLGLAGVSIEQFF. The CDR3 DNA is TGCGCCAGCAGCTTGGGACTAGCGGGAGTCAGTATAGAGCAGTTCTTC.